This TCR beta chain derives from a study of blood T cell repertoires in COVID-19. Overall study: Specimens from acute and convalescent COVID-19 originated in the United States, Italy and Spain. T cells, B-cell-depleted T cells, or PBMCs provided the cDNA or gDNA that served as material.

Living in 24 US areas, the participants were between roughly 18 and 95 years of age. Assignments of participants to cohorts depended upon their own reported clinical history. This clone occurred a few times. The CDR3 extends over 14 amino acids. The V gene's germline CDR1 is SGHDN and CDR2 FVKESK. Trimming cost V 4 bases and J 6 bases; bases outside gene matches: 2. Sequencing used immunoSEQ multiplex PCR; TCRdb keeps in-frame clones, though not all of them. The sample lists about 360,000 clones; around 87% were seen once. The chain carries TRBV14 and TRBJ2-2, with 10 bases matching TRBD1. What was sequenced was PBMCs or T cells enriched from blood (not recorded which). The receptor was derived from a man aged 25-45 years who had recovered from COVID-19. The CDR3 DNA sequence: TGTGCCAGCAGCCGACAGGGGGCGGCCGGGGAGCTGTTTTTT. It encodes CASSRQGAAGELFF.